Sequencing of this T cell receptor beta chain was carried out in a study of cytomegalovirus exposure and HLA in healthy donors. PCR primers comprised 60 Vbeta and 13 Jbeta primers. TCRdb keeps only in-frame clones here, not all; method: immunoSEQ multiplex PCR. This sample has around 170,000 clones, with over 75% found just once. Trimming removed 5 bases from V and 3 bases from J; junction bases left unmatched: 5. This CDR3 comprises 17 residues. Germline V gene lookup returns CDR1 SGHNT and CDR2 YENEEA. The rearrangement links TRBV11-3 to TRBJ2-1; 15 nucleotides line up with TRBD2. This receptor was obtained from a woman aged 45-65 years in good health and CMV-seronegative. The specimen was PBMCs. The CDR3 reads CASSPGLAGGSYNEQFF. The CDR3 nucleotides read TGTGCCAGCAGCCCTGGACTAGCGGGGGGGAGCTACAATGAGCAGTTCTTC.